The next 18 T cell receptor beta chains were all read from a single sample in a study of cytomegalovirus exposure and HLA in healthy donors. PCR involved 60 Vbeta and 13 Jbeta primers. This table comes from immunoSEQ multiplex PCR, and its TCRdb copy is limited to in-frame clones, with some not included. The sample totals 150,000 to 200,000 clones. Sequenced sample: PBMCs. The receptors shown here come from a man under 40 in good health and CMV-seronegative.

The chain couples TRBV2 to TRBJ2-7, with D maybe TRBD1 (6 bases). Per germline, CDR1 SNHLY and CDR2 FYNNEI. The CDR3 length is 15 residues. V lost 6 bases and J 3 bases, leaving 18 bases between the germline ends. CDR3 protein: CASRAQGPNYYEQYF. CDR3 in DNA: TGTGCCAGCAGAGCCCAGGGGCCAAACTACTACGAGCAGTACTTC.

The chain has TRBV2 and TRBJ2-7; TRBD2 aligns across 10 bases. The length of the CDR3 is 14 residues. J was trimmed by 0 bases and V by 6 bases; bases with no gene match: 2. Germline CDR1 is SNHLY and CDR2 is FYNNEI. CDR3 in DNA: TGTGCCAGCAGGGTAGCGGGAGGCTCCTACGAGCAGTACTTC. Protein: CASRVAGGSYEQYF.

The chain combines TRBV6-5 with TRBJ1-1; D is unresolved. V lost 7 bases to trimming and J lost 2 bases, with 8 bases between them. Germline assignment: CDR1 MNHEY and CDR2 SVGAGI. The CDR3 contains 12 residues. CDR3 loop: CASKESNTEAFF. For the CDR3, the DNA is TGTGCCAGCAAGGAGAGCAACACTGAAGCTTTCTTT.

CDR3 amino acids: CASSSGGSSNQPQHF. The CDR3 DNA reads as TGTGCCAGCAGTAGCGGTGGCTCGAGCAATCAGCCCCAGCATTTT. The rearrangement joins TRBV11-3 to TRBJ1-5; the D is unclear. From germline, CDR1 is SGHNT and CDR2 YENEEA. CDR3 length: 15 amino acids. V gave up 6 bases and J gave up 1 base, with 13 bases separating them. The full variable domain, with the rest looked up from reference TRBV11-3 and TRBJ1-5, is EAGVVQSPRYKIIEKKQPVAFWCNPISGHNTLYWYLQNLGQGPELLIRYENEEAVDDSQLPKDRFSAERLKGVDSTLKIQPAELGDSAVYLCASSSGGSSNQPQHFGDGTRLSIL.

The chain carries TRBV29-1 and TRBJ2-3; D is possibly TRBD2 (5 bases). Germline V gene sequence: CDR1 SQVTM, CDR2 ANQGSEA. The CDR3 is 17 residues long. Trimming removed 2 bases at V and 0 bases at J, with 18 bases between. CDR3 sequence: CSVERPISEVSTDTQYF. The CDR3 DNA is TGCAGCGTTGAACGGCCGATTAGCGAAGTCAGCACAGATACGCAGTATTTT.

V is TRBV6-5 and J is TRBJ2-7; D is undetermined. The CDR3 loop spans 12 amino acids. Trimming stripped 6 bases from V and 0 bases from J, with 6 bases between. Germline V gene data show CDR1 as MNHEY and CDR2 as SVGAGI. The CDR3 nucleotides are TGTGCCAGCAGGGGCAGCTCCTACGAGCAGTACTTC. Translation gives CASRGSSYEQYF.

This sequence joins TRBV18 and TRBJ1-1; 7 nucleotides agree with TRBD1. Germline CDR1 KGHSH, CDR2 LQKENI. CDR3 length: 13 residues. As DNA, the CDR3 is TGTGCTTCGGGGCAGGGGGAAAACACTGAAGCTTTCTTT. Its protein is CASGQGENTEAFF.

The rearrangement joins TRBV11-3 to TRBJ1-1, with D tentatively TRBD1 (6 bases). Trimming removed 7 bases at V and 4 bases at J, with 19 bases between. This CDR3 spans 15 amino acids. Germline V gene sequence: CDR1 SGHNT, CDR2 YENEEA. The CDR3: CASTRTGIGGTEAFF. In DNA, the CDR3 is TGTGCCAGCACGCGAACAGGGATCGGAGGCACTGAAGCTTTCTTT.

The chain couples TRBV9 to TRBJ1-3; D uncertain. V lost 5 bases to trimming and J lost 0 bases, with 18 bases between them. The CDR3 has 17 amino acids. Germline CDR1 SGDLS, CDR2 YYNGEE. The CDR3 is CASSVQATLISGNTIYF. The CDR3 region has the DNA TGTGCCAGCAGTGTCCAGGCTACCCTAATCTCTGGAAACACCATATATTTT.

V usage is TRBV28 and J usage is TRBJ2-7; unclear D gene. The CDR3 covers 14 residues. Germline-derived CDR1 and CDR2 are MDHEN and SYDVKM. Trimming left V 2 bases short and J 1 base short, with 9 bases between. The CDR3 is CASSLPTDSYEQYF. Here the CDR3 DNA reads TGTGCCAGCAGTTTACCCACAGATTCCTACGAGCAGTACTTC. Combining the CDR3 with reference TRBV28 and TRBJ2-7 gives the whole variable domain DVKVTQSSRYLVKRTGEKVFLECVQDMDHENMFWYRQDPGLGLRLIYFSYDVKMKEKGDIPEGYSVSREKKERFSLILESASTNQTSMYLCASSLPTDSYEQYFGPGTRLTVT.

The chain is built from TRBV27 and TRBJ1-2, with D possibly being TRBD1 (5 bases). Germline V lookup: CDR1 MNHEY, CDR2 SMNVEV (reference sequence). The CDR3 runs to 14 residues. Trimming took 3 bases from V and 4 from J, leaving 12 bases between them. CDR3 sequence (DNA): TGTGCCAGCAGTTTCGGGGACTACGGCTATGGCTACACCTTC. Translated, it gives CASSFGDYGYGYTF.

The chain couples TRBV28 to TRBJ2-5; D may be TRBD1 (6 bases). Trimming left V 5 bases short and J 2 bases short, with 15 bases between. CDR1 is MDHEN and CDR2 is SYDVKM in the germline V gene. The CDR3 is 15 residues long. The DNA of the CDR3 is TGTGCCAGCAGTCCCCGACGACAGGCTCAAGAGACCCAGTACTTC. Translation: CASSPRRQAQETQYF.

The V gene is TRBV11-2, the J gene TRBJ2-7, with TRBD2 as a possible D gene (6 bases). The CDR3 runs 14 residues. Per the germline V gene, CDR1 is SGHAT and CDR2 is FQNNGV. V lost 5 bases and J lost 3, with 14 bases in between. In DNA, the CDR3 is TGTGCCAGCAGCACTACCGGGACTCTCTACGAGCAGTACTTC. Encoded protein: CASSTTGTLYEQYF.

The CDR3 loop is CASAGPGGLNKNIQYF. In DNA, the CDR3 is TGTGCCAGCGCAGGGCCGGGGGGCCTAAACAAAAACATTCAGTACTTC. The rearrangement links TRBV7-6 to TRBJ2-4, with a tentative D call TRBD2 (7 bases). CDR3 length: 16 amino acids. V was cut by 8 bases and J by 3 bases, with 20 bases left in between. Germline assignment: CDR1 SGHVS and CDR2 FNYEAQ.

This chain uses TRBV5-8 with TRBJ1-2; 9 bases are a match to TRBD1. Per the germline V gene, CDR1 is SGHTS and CDR2 is YDEGEE. Trimming cost V 0 bases and J 6 bases; bases outside gene matches: 6. The CDR3 runs 15 residues. CDR3 region: CASSLDLGQGHGYTF. CDR3 nucleotide sequence: TGTGCCAGCAGCTTGGACCTGGGACAGGGTCATGGCTACACCTTC.

The chain uses TRBV9 and TRBJ2-7; 13 nucleotides align to TRBD2. After removal of 0 bases from V and 3 bases from J, the junction contained 6 bases not matched to a gene. This CDR3 is 17 amino acids long. CDR1 and CDR2 (germline): SGDLS, YYNGEE. The CDR3 loop is CASSVGTSGRLVYEQYF. The CDR3 DNA reads TGTGCCAGCAGCGTAGGGACTAGCGGGAGATTGGTCTACGAGCAGTACTTC.

The rearrangement links TRBV9 to TRBJ1-1; 9 bases align to TRBD1. CDR1 and CDR2 (germline): SGDLS, YYNGEE. CDR3 length equals 15 residues. Trimming took 4 bases from V and 0 from J; bases not matched to a gene: 4. The CDR3 region is CASSPGQGLNTEAFF. In nucleotides, the CDR3 is TGTGCCAGCAGCCCGGGACAGGGATTGAACACTGAAGCTTTCTTT.

The J gene is TRBJ2-7, the V gene TRBV19, with D possibly being TRBD2 (5 bases). Germline V gene lookup returns CDR1 LNHDA and CDR2 SQIVND (reference sequence). The CDR3 is 15 residues long. Trimming took 2 bases from V and 2 from J, leaving 13 bases between them. The CDR3 loop is CASSIYGGTTYEQYF. CDR3 DNA sequence: TGTGCCAGTAGTATATATGGAGGTACAACCTACGAGCAGTACTTC.